This entry lists 26 T cell receptor beta chains sequenced from one sample in a study of CXCR3-negative and CXCR3-positive naive CD8 T cells. Study-wide findings and caveats: Against CXCR3-negative naive cells, CXCR3-positive naive cells showed more hydrophobic TRB CDR3s.

The libraries of TRB cDNA were constructed through 5' RACE using UMI labels. TCRdb re-called the 5' RACE reads, yielding one record per CDR3 amino acid sequence without DNA. In total, the table holds under 110,000 distinct CDR3 sequences. No cognate antigen is known for these TCRs. The source material was naive CXCR3+ CD8+ T cells from blood. Subset specified: CD45RO-CCR7+CD27+CD95- naive CD8+ T cells expressing CXCR3 (TNR3+). These TCRs come from a human donor in good health. Some clones in this sample may be carry-over from other donors' samples.

The chain links TRBV7-9 to TRBJ2-1; there is no DNA to check the TCRdb D call of TRBD1. This CDR3 is 16 amino acids long. Germline assignment: CDR1 SEHNR and CDR2 FQNEAQ (reference sequence). The CDR3: CASSLVGTSIYNEQFF. Full variable domain (remainder filled in from reference TRBV7-9 and TRBJ2-1): DTGVSQNPRHKITKRGQNVTFRCDPISEHNRLYWYRQTLGQGPEFLTYFQNEAQLEKSRLLSDRFSAERPKGSFSTLEIQRTEQGDSAMYLCASSLVGTSIYNEQFFGPGTRLTVL.

The CDR3 region is CASSLSLSSYNEQFF. This chain connects TRBV5-6 to TRBJ2-1. Germline CDR1 is SGHDT and CDR2 is YYEEEE. This CDR3 is built from 15 residues.

This rearrangement joins TRBV29-1 to TRBJ1-2; TCRdb calls TRBD1, which cannot be checked without DNA. Germline V gene lookup returns CDR1 SQVTM and CDR2 ANQGSEA. CDR3 length equals 12 residues. CDR3 sequence: CSAGGANYGYTF.

This chain links TRBV7-6 with TRBJ2-5. The CDR3 runs 15 residues. CDR1 is SGHVS and CDR2 is FNYEAQ in the germline V gene. The CDR3 loop reads CASSMEPQNLETQYF.

The gene calls are TRBV9 and TRBJ2-1; the D call from TCRdb, TRBD2, cannot be confirmed without DNA. The CDR3 is made up of 15 amino acids. The germline V gene has CDR1 SGDLS and CDR2 YYNGEE. The CDR3 sequence is CASSEWTSPDNEQFF.

V and J are TRBV4-2 and TRBJ2-1; without DNA, the TCRdb call of TRBD2 cannot be checked. Per the germline V gene, CDR1 is LGHNA and CDR2 is YNFKEQ. The CDR3 spans 17 residues. This chain's CDR3 is CASSQDFVLAKSNEQFF.

V is TRBV20-1 and J is TRBJ2-3; without DNA, the TCRdb call of TRBD2 cannot be checked. This CDR3 is built from 15 residues. The germline V gene encodes CDR1 DFQATT and CDR2 SNEGSKA (reference sequence). The CDR3 here is CSARHAAGDGYTQYF.

The V call is TRBV9, the J call TRBJ2-7; with no DNA, the TCRdb D assignment of TRBD2 cannot be verified. CDR3 length: 14 amino acids. From germline, CDR1 is SGDLS and CDR2 YYNGEE. This CDR3 is CASSPGLDSYEQYF.

V usage is TRBV12-3 or TRBV12-4 and J usage is TRBJ2-7. CDR3 length: 11 residues. CDR3 sequence: CASSSNYEQYF.

The chain employs TRBV12-3 or TRBV12-4 and TRBJ1-2; lacking DNA, the TRBD1 call made by TCRdb goes unchecked. The CDR3 totals 14 residues. CDR3 sequence reads: CASSSPTLTEGYTF.

J is TRBJ2-3 and V is TRBV7-6. The CDR3 extends over 14 amino acids. CDR1 is SGHVS and CDR2 is FNYEAQ in the germline V gene. Here the CDR3 reads CASATAASTDTQYF.

The chain carries TRBV13 and TRBJ2-7. Germline lookup yields CDR1 PRHDT and CDR2 FYEKMQ (reference sequence). The CDR3 runs 15 residues. CDR3 protein: CASSTQQTYSYEQYF.

V and J are TRBV7-2 and TRBJ2-1; as DNA is missing, the TRBD1 call by TCRdb cannot be tested. The CDR3 is made up of 15 amino acids. CDR1 is SGHTA, CDR2 FQGNSA, per germline. The chain's CDR3 is CASSLAQGRYNEQFF. Using reference TRBV7-2 and TRBJ2-1 for the parts outside the CDR3, the full variable domain is GAGVSQSPSNKVTEKGKDVELRCDPISGHTALYWYRQSLGQGLEFLIYFQGNSAPDKSGLPSDRFSAERTGGSVSTLTIQRTQQEDSAVYLCASSLAQGRYNEQFFGPGTRLTVL.

V gene TRBV5-1 combines with J gene TRBJ2-1; no DNA is available, so the TRBD1 call from TCRdb remains unchecked. This CDR3 has 17 residues. Germline loops: CDR1 SGHRS, CDR2 YFSETQ. CDR3 sequence reads: CASSFGDRGDYYNEQFF.

V is TRBV20-1 and J is TRBJ1-2; with no DNA, the TCRdb D assignment of TRBD1 cannot be verified. This CDR3 contains 13 residues. Per the germline V gene, CDR1 is DFQATT and CDR2 is SNEGSKA (reference sequence). The CDR3 reads CSALPDSNYGYTF.

The CDR3 sequence: CASSLTSGGSRYNEQFF. The rearrangement links TRBV6-5 to TRBJ2-1; the D call from TCRdb, TRBD2, cannot be confirmed without DNA. The CDR3 has 17 amino acids. Germline CDR1 MNHEY, CDR2 SVGAGI.

This chain joins TRBV14 and TRBJ2-2. Per germline, CDR1 SGHDN and CDR2 FVKESK. The CDR3 has 14 residues. The CDR3 spells CASSQVIGGGELFF.

The chain uses TRBV5-1 and TRBJ2-5; TCRdb selects TRBD2, and the lack of DNA leaves this call unchecked. CDR1 and CDR2 from the germline V gene are SGHRS and YFSETQ. The CDR3 runs to 16 residues. CDR3 amino acids: CASSEGLAGEGETQYF. Variable domain in full (rest from reference TRBV5-1 and TRBJ2-5): KAGVTQTPRYLIKTRGQQVTLSCSPISGHRSVSWYQQTPGQGLQFLFEYFSETQRNKGNFPGRFSGRQFSNSRSEMNVSTLELGDSALYLCASSEGLAGEGETQYFGPGTRLLVL.

The CDR3 spells CSARAFRDSHGTQYF. The chain employs TRBV20-1 and TRBJ2-5; TCRdb's assignment of TRBD1 cannot be checked, as there is no DNA. CDR3 size: 15 residues. Per germline, CDR1 DFQATT and CDR2 SNEGSKA (reference sequence).

V gene TRBV2 combines with J gene TRBJ2-7. The CDR3 extends over 13 amino acids. The V gene's germline CDR1 is SNHLY and CDR2 FYNNEI. The CDR3 sequence: CASSHAGPYEQYF.

The CDR3 spells CASSLGAGSTGELFF. The chain links TRBV7-6 to TRBJ2-2; the D gene TCRdb calls, TRBD2, cannot be checked with no DNA. The length of the CDR3 is 15 residues. The germline V gene encodes CDR1 SGHVS and CDR2 FNYEAQ.

The chain couples TRBV28 to TRBJ2-5; checking the TCRdb D call of TRBD2 is not possible without DNA. The V gene's germline CDR1 is MDHEN and CDR2 SYDVKM. This CDR3 has 15 residues. CDR3 amino acids: CASSPRSTAEETQYF.

V usage is TRBV7-9 and J usage is TRBJ2-3; TCRdb lists TRBD1, though no DNA is available to test this call. From germline, CDR1 is SEHNR and CDR2 FQNEAQ (reference sequence). The CDR3 loop spans 14 amino acids. The CDR3 is CASSPRDRGDTQYF.

The V and J genes are TRBV7-9 and TRBJ2-3; TCRdb proposes TRBD2, but this gene call is untestable without DNA. The germline V gene encodes CDR1 SEHNR and CDR2 FQNEAQ (reference sequence). CDR3 length: 18 amino acids. CDR3 sequence reads: CASSLLGRGLASLDTQYF.

V gene TRBV2 combines with J gene TRBJ2-3; TCRdb designates TRBD1, a call that cannot be tested without DNA. Germline CDR1 and CDR2: SNHLY and FYNNEI. The CDR3 runs to 16 residues. This CDR3 reads CASSETEDRTTDTQYF.

The CDR3 here is CASSSWGRLYEQYF. This chain links TRBV14 with TRBJ2-7; TCRdb proposes TRBD1, but this gene call is untestable without DNA. Germline CDR1 reads SGHDN; CDR2 reads FVKESK. The CDR3 sequence is 14 residues long. The complete variable domain, with remaining parts taken from reference TRBV14 and TRBJ2-7, reads EAGVTQFPSHSVIEKGQTVTLRCDPISGHDNLYWYRRVMGKEIKFLLHFVKESKQDESGMPNNRFLAERTGGTYSTLKVQPAELEDSGVYFCASSSWGRLYEQYFGPGTRLTVT.